This T cell receptor beta chain stems from a study of T-cell memory formation after mild COVID-19. In germline, CDR1 is MNHEY, CDR2 SMNVEV (reference sequence). The trim removed 4 bases at V and 3 bases at J, leaving 6 bases unmatched. This CDR3 has 15 amino acids. TCRdb independently ran MiXCR on the 5' RACE reads; one entry per CDR3 protein. The repertoire holds 350,000 to 450,000 distinct CDR3 sequences, 28% seen once, with less than 15% in the top ten. The TCR originated in an adult woman who had mild COVID-19 (a few samples of this study predate the infection). Cell type and time point are not known. The J gene is TRBJ1-5, the V gene TRBV27; 7 positions match TRBD1. Input material: PBMCs or a T cell subset sorted from them (not recorded which). CDR3 in amino acids: CASSSQGVNNQPQHF. The CDR3 coding sequence is TGTGCCAGCAGTTCCCAGGGGGTAAACAATCAGCCCCAGCATTTT.